A selection of T cell receptor beta chains follows, all from one sample in a study of blood T cell repertoires in COVID-19. Assay: immunoSEQ multiplex PCR; the TCRdb copy retains only in-frame clones and omits some. The sample lists 310,000 or so clones; 70% to 90% were seen once. Sequencing was performed on PBMCs or T cells enriched from blood (not recorded which). The receptors here all came from a middle-aged woman who had recovered from COVID-19. CDR3s include the opening cysteine and the closing phenylalanine or tryptophan. D genes are given only for firm matches. Not every row has a clone size; where given, it reads once, few, many or a size class.

TRBV20-1	TRBD2	TRBJ2-7	NA	TGCAGTGCTAGTAGGGAGGGAGGCGGCGAGCAGTACTTC	CSASREGGGEQYF
TRBV28	NA	TRBJ2-2	NA	TGTGCCAGCAGCGAGCGGCCCGCGAACACCGGGGAGCTGTTTTTT	CASSERPANTGELFF
TRBV2	NA	TRBJ1-5	NA	TGTGCCAGCACCGAGGGCCAGAACCATCAGCCCCAGCATTTT	CASTEGQNHQPQHF
TRBV18	NA	TRBJ1-2	NA	TGTGCCAGCTCACCAAACGGGAGGGACGGCTACACCTTC	CASSPNGRDGYTF
TRBV25-1	NA	TRBJ2-3	NA	TGTGCCAGCAGCGCCCTACGGGGGAAGAGCACAGATACGCAGTATTTT	CASSALRGKSTDTQYF
TRBV30	TRBD1	TRBJ1-2	NA	TGTGCCGCAACAGGGGGCGCTGTTGGCTACACCTTC	CAATGGAVGYTF
TRBV29-1	TRBD1	TRBJ2-1	NA	TGCAGCGTTGAACCCCACCGGGACAGCGCTGATGAGCAGTTCTTC	CSVEPHRDSADEQFF
TRBV24-1	TRBD1	TRBJ1-4	NA	TGTGCCACCAGTGATGCGCCCGGGACAGGGACTAATGAAAAACTGTTTTTT	CATSDAPGTGTNEKLFF
TRBV2	NA	TRBJ2-1	once	TGTGCCAGCAGGAAGGTAGGGGATGAGCAGTTCTTC	CASRKVGDEQFF
TRBV7-2	TRBD1	TRBJ1-1	NA	TGTGCCAGCAGCCGTGGACAGGGGAGCGTTGAAGCTTTCTTT	CASSRGQGSVEAFF
TRBV11-2	TRBD1	TRBJ2-7	NA	TGTGCCAGCAGTCGCGCTCGGGACAGGCCTAACTACGAGCAGTACTTC	CASSRARDRPNYEQYF
TRBV5-8	NA	TRBJ2-6	NA	TGTGCCAGCAGACCACTCAGGGGGGCGACGTCTGGGGCCAACGTCCTGACTTTC	CASRPLRGATSGANVLTF
TRBV2	TRBD1	TRBJ1-3	NA	TGTGCCAGCAATACACAGGGGGCGAACGGAAACACCATATATTTT	CASNTQGANGNTIYF
TRBV23-1	NA	TRBJ1-5	once	TGCGCCAGCAGTCAATCGGGCAGGAATAGCAATCAGCCCCAGCATTTT	CASSQSGRNSNQPQHF
TRBV28	NA	TRBJ2-2	NA	TGTGCCAGTCGGAGCGGCATCGGGGAGCTGTTTTTT	CASRSGIGELFF
TRBV11-2	TRBD2	TRBJ2-2	NA	TGTGCCAGCACCCCCGCGGGGGTGGGCGGGGAGCTGTTTTTT	CASTPAGVGGELFF
TRBV3-1/TRBV3-2	TRBD1	TRBJ1-1	NA	TGTGCCAGCAGCCCCCAACGGACAGGGGGCGCGCACACTGAAGCTTTCTTT	CASSPQRTGGAHTEAFF
TRBV27	TRBD1	TRBJ2-7	NA	TGTGCCAGCAGAGGACAGGGTGTCTCCTACGAGCAGTACTTC	CASRGQGVSYEQYF
TRBV6-6	NA	TRBJ1-3	NA	TGTGCCAGCAGTTACGTGGGTGAGGCAAACACCATATATTTT	CASSYVGEANTIYF
TRBV28	TRBD1	TRBJ1-5	once	TGTGCCATCAGGAGGGGGCCCAATCAGCCCCAGCATTTT	CAIRRGPNQPQHF
TRBV4-1	TRBD2	TRBJ2-7	NA	TGCGCCAGCAGCCTCCTAGCGGGGGAGACCCCCTACGAGCAGTACTTC	CASSLLAGETPYEQYF
TRBV2	NA	TRBJ2-5	NA	TGTGCCAGCAGGCGATCGGGGACTTTGAGCCAAGAGACCCAGTACTTC	CASRRSGTLSQETQYF
TRBV5-5	TRBD2	TRBJ2-3	NA	TGTGCCAGCAGCTCCTTAGCGGGAAACCGAGATACGCAGTATTTT	CASSSLAGNRDTQYF
TRBV5-5	NA	TRBJ2-5	NA	TGTGCCAGCAGCTTGGGAGCAGGGCAGGGAGAGACCCAGTACTTC	CASSLGAGQGETQYF
TRBV5-1	TRBD2	TRBJ2-3	NA	TGCGCCAGCAGCCCGACTAGCCCAGATACGCAGTATTTT	CASSPTSPDTQYF
TRBV15	NA	TRBJ2-2	NA	TGTGCCACCAGCAGGTATACCGGGGAGCTGTTTTTT	CATSRYTGELFF
TRBV20-1	NA	TRBJ2-5	NA	TGCAGTGTTCCAGGACAAGAGACCCAGTACTTC	CSVPGQETQYF
TRBV7-3	TRBD2	TRBJ2-5	NA	TGTGCCAGCAGTCCAACTAGCGGACCTGAAGAGACCCAGTACTTC	CASSPTSGPEETQYF
TRBV6-5	NA	TRBJ1-2	NA	TGTGCCAGCAGTTACCTGCTCGACAGTGTTAACTATGGCTACACCTTC	CASSYLLDSVNYGYTF
TRBV4-1	TRBD2	TRBJ2-5	NA	TGCGCCAGCAGCCAAGACGGCGCGGGGGGAGAGACCCAGTACTTC	CASSQDGAGGETQYF
TRBV27	TRBD1	TRBJ1-2	NA	TGTGCCAGCCGGGACAGCGGTCCTGGGTACACCTTC	CASRDSGPGYTF
TRBV10-1	TRBD1	TRBJ2-5	NA	TGCGCCAGCAGTGCGCAGGGGGCCGGAGAGACCCAGTACTTC	CASSAQGAGETQYF
TRBV7-2	NA	TRBJ1-3	NA	TGTGCCAGCAGCCACCCCTTGGCGGGGTCTGGAAACACCATATATTTT	CASSHPLAGSGNTIYF
TRBV5-8	NA	TRBJ1-2	once	TGTGCCAGCAGGTCTCGAGATGGCTACACCTTC	CASRSRDGYTF
TRBV7-6	TRBD1	TRBJ1-5	NA	TGTGCCAGCAGCCCGTTAGGAAGGGGGCTAGGTCAGCCCCAGCATTTT	CASSPLGRGLGQPQHF
TRBV2	TRBD1	TRBJ2-5	NA	TGTGCCAGCAGTGGAGGGACAGGGGGCGCCAGGGAGACCCAGTACTTC	CASSGGTGGARETQYF
TRBV28	NA	TRBJ2-1	once	TGTGCCAGCAGCCCCTTGGTACCGGGCAATGAGCAGTTCTTC	CASSPLVPGNEQFF
TRBV28	TRBD2	TRBJ2-7	NA	TGTGCCAGCAGTTCTCCCTCGACTAGCCCGGAGGGCGAGCAGTACTTC	CASSSPSTSPEGEQYF
TRBV19	TRBD1	TRBJ1-5	NA	TGTGCCAGTAGTTCTGACAGGGGTTTCAATCAGCCCCAGCATTTT	CASSSDRGFNQPQHF
TRBV7-2	TRBD2	TRBJ2-5	NA	TGTGCCAGCAGCTTAGCGGAACTAGCGGGAGTAGAGACCCAGTACTTC	CASSLAELAGVETQYF
TRBV6-1	NA	TRBJ2-3	NA	TGTGCCAGCAGTGAAGCGCTGGGGGGTATGACAGATACGCAGTATTTT	CASSEALGGMTDTQYF
TRBV10-3	NA	TRBJ1-1	NA	TGTGCCATCGGAAGCCTACAGGGCGGAGCTTTCTTT	CAIGSLQGGAFF
TRBV4-1	TRBD2	TRBJ2-4	NA	TGCGCCAGCAGCCAACTGCCTAGCGGGAAAAAAAACATTCAGTACTTC	CASSQLPSGKKNIQYF
TRBV7-8	NA	TRBJ2-5	once	TGTGCCAGCAGCTTTAATCAAGAGACCCAGTACTTC	CASSFNQETQYF
TRBV2	NA	TRBJ2-2	NA	TGTGCCAGCAGGAAATTCGCTCTCAGTGCTAGCGGGGAGCTGTTTTTT	CASRKFALSASGELFF
TRBV30	NA	TRBJ1-3	NA	TGTGCCTGGAGGCGGGGTTCCTCTGGAAACACCATATATTTT	CAWRRGSSGNTIYF
TRBV18	NA	TRBJ2-7	once	TGTGCCAGCTCAATACTCCAGGGGTCCGGAGTGTCGGGCGAGCAGTACTTC	CASSILQGSGVSGEQYF
TRBV7-9	TRBD1	TRBJ1-4	NA	TGTGCCAGCAGCCTACAGGGGGCGTCGATAAGTGAAAAACTGTTTTTT	CASSLQGASISEKLFF
TRBV7-8	TRBD1	TRBJ1-5	NA	TGTGCCAGCAGCCATTCGGGGACAGGGGGCAATCAGCCCCAGCATTTT	CASSHSGTGGNQPQHF
TRBV5-1	TRBD2	TRBJ2-2	NA	TGCGCCAGCAGCTTGGAACTAGCGTACACCGGGGAGCTGTTTTTT	CASSLELAYTGELFF
TRBV5-5	NA	TRBJ1-5	NA	TGTGCCAGCAGCTTCAGGGAAAGCAATCAGCCCCAGCATTTT	CASSFRESNQPQHF
TRBV15	NA	TRBJ1-4	NA	TGTGCCACCAGCAGGCCAGCGGGAACCCCTGCAGAAAAACTGTTTTTT	CATSRPAGTPAEKLFF
TRBV3-1/TRBV3-2	TRBD2	TRBJ2-3	NA	TGTGCCAGCAGCCAACCCTACCGTGCTAGCGGGAGGGCCGTGGCAGATACGCAGTATTTT	CASSQPYRASGRAVADTQYF
TRBV24-1	NA	TRBJ2-7	NA	TGTGCCACCTCTCAGGGGTACGAGCAGTACTTC	CATSQGYEQYF
TRBV5-1	TRBD1	TRBJ1-1	many	TGCGCCAGCAGCCTGCGGACAGGGGCCCGTAACACTGAAGCTTTCTTT	CASSLRTGARNTEAFF